Each of the 10 T cell receptor beta chains below was sequenced from the same sample in a study of blood T cell repertoires in COVID-19. The repertoire was sequenced with immunoSEQ multiplex PCR; TCRdb's copy has only in-frame clones and lacks some. The table has 44,000 or so clones, roughly 70% seen once. Specimen: peripheral blood. These receptors came from an elderly man with acute or convalescent COVID-19.

The gene calls are TRBV11-2 and TRBJ1-2, with a weak D call TRBD1 (6 bases). The germline V and J ends were trimmed by 4 bases and 10 bases, with 16 bases remaining between them. In germline, CDR1 is SGHAT, CDR2 FQNNGV. CDR3 length: 13 residues. CDR3 amino acids: CASSSQTGSDYTF. The CDR3 DNA reads as TGTGCCAGCAGCTCCCAAACAGGGTCGGACTACACCTTC.

This clone was observed a single time. V gene TRBV6-5 combines with J gene TRBJ1-1; D call uncertain. This CDR3 region has 13 residues. Deletions cut 7 bases from V and 1 base from J, with 10 bases between. Germline CDR1 and CDR2: MNHEY and SVGAGI. In nucleotides, the CDR3 is TGTGCCAGCACCCCGGGAAGGAACACTGAAGCTTTCTTT. Its protein product is CASTPGRNTEAFF.

V and J are TRBV7-2 and TRBJ2-5, with D possibly matching TRBD1 (6 bases). This CDR3 has 15 residues. Trimming took off 2 bases at V and 4 bases at J, with 14 bases between the two ends. Germline assignment: CDR1 SGHTA and CDR2 FQGNSA. The CDR3: CASSLTGIQLETQYF. The CDR3, as DNA: TGTGCCAGCAGCTTAACAGGGATTCAGTTAGAGACCCAGTACTTC.

V is TRBV30 and J is TRBJ2-5, with D tentatively TRBD2 (6 bases). The CDR3 extends over 14 amino acids. The ends were cut back, 3 bases at V and 5 bases at J, with 16 bases in the middle. Germline V gives CDR1 GTSNPN, CDR2 SVGIG (reference sequence). CDR3 amino acids: CAWSSSPGGETQYF. CDR3 bases: TGTGCCTGGAGCTCTAGCCCTGGGGGGGAGACCCAGTACTTC.

The rearrangement links TRBV2 to TRBJ1-4; 12 nucleotides line up with TRBD1. CDR1 SNHLY and CDR2 FYNNEI come from the germline V gene. This CDR3 contains 14 residues. Losses at the gene ends were 3 bases for V and 8 bases for J; bases not matched to a gene: 1. The CDR3 sequence is CASSDGTGGEKLFF. The CDR3 bases are TGTGCCAGCAGTGACGGGACAGGGGGCGAAAAACTGTTTTTT.

The rearrangement links TRBV19 to TRBJ1-2; D may be TRBD1 (6 bases). The germline V gene has CDR1 LNHDA and CDR2 SQIVND (reference sequence). Trimming removed 7 bases at V and 4 bases at J, with 19 bases between. The CDR3 extends over 15 amino acids. This chain's CDR3 is CASTPHDGGRYGYTF. DNA for the CDR3: TGTGCCAGTACGCCTCATGATGGGGGCCGCTATGGCTACACCTTC.

The chain has TRBV6-7 and TRBJ1-2; 8 bases align to TRBD1. Being an ORF, TRBV6-7 has a function that is uncertain. Unmatched junction bases numbered 7, after V lost 6 bases and J lost 4 bases. The CDR3 has 14 residues. Here the CDR3 DNA reads TGTGCCAGCAGATCAGGGGGCGCGGGCTATGGCTACACCTTC. Amino acids: CASRSGGAGYGYTF.

The chain combines TRBV11-1 with TRBJ1-4; TRBD1 aligns across 7 bases. Germline assignment: CDR1 SGHAT and CDR2 FQDESV (reference sequence). J was trimmed by 8 bases and V by 5 bases; bases with no gene match: 11. The CDR3 is 15 residues long. The CDR3 here is CASSQVTGWSEKLFF. Here the CDR3 DNA reads TGTGCCAGCAGCCAGGTGACAGGGTGGTCAGAAAAACTGTTTTTT.

This clone was seen more than once but under ten times. V and J are TRBV30 and TRBJ2-7, with D possibly TRBD1 on 6 matching bases. The CDR3 consists of 14 residues. The V gene lost 2 bases and the J gene lost 7 bases, with 18 bases spanning the gap. Germline CDR1 GTSNPN, CDR2 SVGIG (reference sequence). The CDR3: CAWSMGTLIGEQYF. The CDR3 coding sequence is TGTGCCTGGAGTATGGGGACACTGATAGGGGAGCAGTACTTC.

This clone came up a few times. The rearrangement joins TRBV14 to TRBJ2-3; D perhaps matches TRBD2 (6 bases). In germline, CDR1 is SGHDN, CDR2 FVKESK. V shed 4 bases and J shed 7 bases, with 15 bases lying between them. The CDR3 contains 14 residues. CDR3: CASSRDSSPNTQYF. The DNA for the CDR3 is TGTGCCAGCAGCCGGGACTCCTCGCCCAATACGCAGTATTTT.